A selection of T cell receptor beta chains follows, all from one sample in a study of blood T cell repertoires in COVID-19. The method was immunoSEQ multiplex PCR; TCRdb's version includes in-frame clones alone and lacks a portion of them. This table has over 65,000 clones, roughly 88% appearing once. Sequenced sample: peripheral blood. The receptors shown here come from a man aged 50-59 years with active or convalescent COVID-19. The CDR3 runs from the conserved cysteine through the conserved F or W. Fields, in order: CDR3 DNA, CDR3 protein, clone size, V gene, CDR3 length, D gene, J gene. A D gene is named only where the DNA matches it firmly. Size tells how often a clone was seen (once, few, many) or the class of an expanded clone, and some rows leave it out.

TGTGCCAGCAGTCGGTCAGGGTCTAATTCACCCCTCCACTTT CASSRSGSNSPLHF once TRBV27 14 - TRBJ1-6
TGTGCCAGCAAAGCTCTTAGCACAGATACGCAGTATTTT CASKALSTDTQYF - TRBV6-6 13 - TRBJ2-3
TGTGCCAGCAGCTTAGGCGGACAGCTCATGAACACTGAAGCTTTCTTT CASSLGGQLMNTEAFF - TRBV11-3 16 - TRBJ1-1
TGTGCCAGCAGCTTAGACAGGCGGAACGAAAAACTGTTTTTT CASSLDRRNEKLFF - TRBV5-6 14 - TRBJ1-4
TGTGCCAGCAGCCAGGCGGACAGGGGTAACTATGGCTACACCTTC CASSQADRGNYGYTF - TRBV3-1/TRBV3-2 15 TRBD1 TRBJ1-2
TGTGCCAGCAGCGTGGGACAGGGGGCTACTGAAGCTTTCTTT CASSVGQGATEAFF - TRBV5-6 14 TRBD1 TRBJ1-1
TGCGCCAGCAGCCCGACAGTGGCCTACGAGCAGTACTTC CASSPTVAYEQYF - TRBV4-1 13 - TRBJ2-7
TGTGCCAGCAGCGAAAGAAGTACTAGCGGGAGTTACAATGAGCAGTTCTTC CASSERSTSGSYNEQFF - TRBV3-1/TRBV3-2 17 TRBD2 TRBJ2-1
TGTGCCAGCCTTAGCCCAGGGACCGGGGAGCTGTTTTTT CASLSPGTGELFF - TRBV2 13 - TRBJ2-2
TGTGCCAGCAGTCTGGGACAGGGTGAAATTCTAGAGACCCAGTACTTC CASSLGQGEILETQYF - TRBV5-6 16 TRBD1 TRBJ2-5
TGTGCCAGCAGCCTTGGACTAGCGGAAAACACCGGGGAGCTGTTTTTT CASSLGLAENTGELFF - TRBV7-6 16 TRBD2 TRBJ2-2
TGTGCCAGCAGCTTGGATACAGGGTGGACCCAGTACTTC CASSLDTGWTQYF - TRBV5-5 13 - TRBJ2-5
TGTGCCAGCAGCCAATTCAGTACAGATACGCAGTATTTT CASSQFSTDTQYF - TRBV3-1/TRBV3-2 13 - TRBJ2-3
TGTGCCATCAGTAAGGGACAGGGAAGCTCTGGGGCCAACGTCCTGACTTTC CAISKGQGSSGANVLTF - TRBV10-3 17 TRBD1 TRBJ2-6
TGCGCCAGCAGCCCCGGGACTAGCGGATACAATGAGCAGTTCTTC CASSPGTSGYNEQFF - TRBV5-1 15 TRBD2 TRBJ2-1
TGTGCCAGCAGCTTAGAGAGTAACGCTGAAGCTTTCTTT CASSLESNAEAFF few TRBV7-8 13 - TRBJ1-1
TGCGCCAGCAGCTTGTTGGGAGCGACCGGAGAGACCCAGTACTTC CASSLLGATGETQYF - TRBV5-1 15 - TRBJ2-5
TGTGCCAGCAGTGAAGGAATAGCGGGAGCCTACGAGCAGTACTTC CASSEGIAGAYEQYF - TRBV6-1 15 TRBD2 TRBJ2-7
TGTGCCAGCGGATCGGGGTATAATTCACCCCTCCACTTT CASGSGYNSPLHF - TRBV3-1/TRBV3-2 13 - TRBJ1-6
TGTGCCAGCAGCTTAACTGGAACAGGGGCCACTGCCGAGCAGTACTTC CASSLTGTGATAEQYF - TRBV7-2 16 TRBD1 TRBJ2-7
TGTGCCAGCAGTACCGACAGGGGGAAAGAGACCCAGTACTTC CASSTDRGKETQYF - TRBV2 14 TRBD1 TRBJ2-5
TGTGCCAGCAGCCCTTCCGACAGCCAGCCCCAGCATTTT CASSPSDSQPQHF - TRBV5-8 13 - TRBJ1-5
TGTGCCAGCAGTGAGACAGGGCATCGTCAGCCCCAGCATTTT CASSETGHRQPQHF - TRBV25-1 14 TRBD1 TRBJ1-5
TGCGCCAGCAGCCAAGATCAGATCGGCCAGGGCGATCAGCCCCAGCATTTT CASSQDQIGQGDQPQHF - TRBV4-1 17 - TRBJ1-5
TGCAGCGGGTCCCAAGCTCCTAGCACAGATGCGCAGTATTTT CSGSQAPSTDAQYF - TRBV29-1 14 - TRBJ2-3
TGTGCCAGCAGCTTCACCAGGGGCACAGATACGCAGTATTTT CASSFTRGTDTQYF - TRBV13 14 - TRBJ2-3
TGTGCCAGCAGCTTAGCCCCGGGTCCGACTGGGGCCAACGTCCTGACTTTC CASSLAPGPTGANVLTF - TRBV7-8 17 - TRBJ2-6
TGCGCCAACACCGGGACAGGACTATACGAGCAGTACTTC CANTGTGLYEQYF - TRBV23-1 13 TRBD1 TRBJ2-7
TGCGCCAGCAGTGGTACAGGGTGGACAGATACGCAGTATTTT CASSGTGWTDTQYF - TRBV5-1 14 - TRBJ2-3
TGTGCCTGTGGGACAATGAACACCGGGGAGCTGTTTTTT CACGTMNTGELFF - TRBV30 13 - TRBJ2-2
TGTGCCAGCAGCTTAGGCGGGGGGGAAACAGATACGCAGTATTTT CASSLGGGETDTQYF - TRBV7-7 15 TRBD2 TRBJ2-3
TGTGCCAGTAGTATAGGGGCCGGGCCCCAGCATTTT CASSIGAGPQHF - TRBV19 12 - TRBJ1-5
TGTGCCAGCAGCCGAATGGGCGGGAGGGCCGGCAATGAGCAGTTCTTC CASSRMGGRAGNEQFF - TRBV7-8 16 TRBD2 TRBJ2-1
TGTGCCAGCAGTTCGAATTCACCCCTCCACTTT CASSSNSPLHF - TRBV12-3/TRBV12-4 11 - TRBJ1-6
TGTGCCAGTAGTGGGTTGGACAAGAGGCAGCCCCAGCATTTT CASSGLDKRQPQHF once TRBV19 14 - TRBJ1-5
TGTGCCAGCAGTTTTTTGAGGGCAGCGACGAGCTCCTACAATGAGCAGTTCTTC CASSFLRAATSSYNEQFF - TRBV6-2/TRBV6-3 18 - TRBJ2-1
TGTGCCAGCAGTTACTGGAGAGGGGGAGAGTATGGCTACACCTTC CASSYWRGGEYGYTF - TRBV6-5 15 - TRBJ1-2
TGTGCCAGCAGTAAGACGACAGGGTTTATTGAAGCTTTCTTT CASSKTTGFIEAFF - TRBV27 14 TRBD1 TRBJ1-1
TGTGCCAGCAGCTTTAGGGGTAGCGGGAGTCTCAACGAGCAGTACTTC CASSFRGSGSLNEQYF - TRBV11-2 16 TRBD2 TRBJ2-7
TGTGCCAGCAGCCCATTGACGGGTGAACACGAGCAGTACTTC CASSPLTGEHEQYF - TRBV13 14 - TRBJ2-7
TGTGCCAGCATGGGGCGGACTGAAGCTTTCTTT CASMGRTEAFF - TRBV28 11 - TRBJ1-1
TGTGCCAGCAGCTTGGCCAGGGGGGTAGAGACCCAGTACTTC CASSLARGVETQYF - TRBV5-5 14 - TRBJ2-5
TGTGCCAGCAGTTCTCAGGGTAGTGATAGTGAAAAACTGTTTTTT CASSSQGSDSEKLFF - TRBV28 15 - TRBJ1-4
TGCAGTGCTAGTAGGGAGGTTACAGGCGAGCAGTACTTC CSASREVTGEQYF - TRBV20-1 13 - TRBJ2-7
TGTGCCAGCAGCCAAGATATGGCAGGGTTGCAGTTCTTC CASSQDMAGLQFF - TRBV14 13 - TRBJ2-1
TGTGCCAGCAAAGGTGCTCGGGGTCAGCCCCAGCATTTT CASKGARGQPQHF - TRBV6-6 13 - TRBJ1-5
TGTGCCAGCAGCGCGACTAGCGGGTACTACGAGCAGTACTTC CASSATSGYYEQYF - TRBV27 14 TRBD2 TRBJ2-7
TGCGCCACACAGGAGACAGGGTTTTCCGCAGATACGCAGTATTTT CATQETGFSADTQYF - TRBV5-1 15 TRBD1 TRBJ2-3
TGCGCCAGCAGCCAGGAGGGCGGGGATGGCTATGGCTACACCTTC CASSQEGGDGYGYTF - TRBV5-1 15 - TRBJ1-2
TGCAGTGCTAGTGCGCGGGAGCCCTACGAGCAGTACTTC CSASAREPYEQYF few TRBV20-1 13 TRBD2 TRBJ2-7